The rows below give T cell receptor beta chains drawn from one sample of a study of blood T cell repertoires in COVID-19. Here immunoSEQ multiplex PCR was the method, and the copy in TCRdb shows in-frame clones only, minus some. The sample lists 200,000 or so clones; less than 90% were seen once. The sample was peripheral blood. These TCRs come from a man aged 65 to 85 with active or convalescent COVID-19. The CDR3 runs from the conserved cysteine through the conserved F or W. Each record gives: V gene, J gene, D gene, CDR3 length, clone size, CDR3 protein, CDR3 DNA. A D gene is named only where the DNA matches it firmly. Not all rows give a size; the values are once, few, many and, for expanded clones, a class.

TRBV27,TRBJ1-1,TRBD1,17,NA,CASSVSGQGWRDTEAFF,TGTGCCAGCAGTGTCTCCGGACAGGGTTGGAGGGACACTGAAGCTTTCTTT
TRBV10-3,TRBJ2-6,TRBD1,16,NA,CAIRTTGGAGANVLTF,TGTGCCATCAGAACAACAGGGGGCGCTGGGGCCAACGTCCTGACTTTC
TRBV5-1,TRBJ2-1,NA,14,NA,CASSLDRGYNEQFF,TGCGCCAGCAGCTTGGATAGAGGGTACAATGAGCAGTTCTTC
TRBV5-4,TRBJ2-5,NA,15,NA,CASSSLGLSQETQYF,TGTGCCAGCAGCTCTCTGGGACTTTCCCAGGAGACCCAGTACTTC
TRBV11-2,TRBJ2-5,TRBD1,17,NA,CASQTRGGALRGETQYF,TGTGCCAGCCAGACAAGAGGGGGCGCTTTGAGAGGGGAGACCCAGTACTTC
TRBV12-3/TRBV12-4,TRBJ2-7,NA,13,NA,CASSLGAPNEQYF,TGTGCCAGCAGTTTAGGCGCCCCCAACGAGCAGTACTTC
TRBV14,TRBJ2-1,TRBD2,18,NA,CASTPASGIGWSYNEQFF,TGTGCCAGCACGCCGGCTAGCGGGATAGGTTGGTCCTACAATGAGCAGTTCTTC
TRBV7-2,TRBJ2-1,TRBD1,14,NA,CASSPDRGRNEQFF,TGTGCCAGCAGCCCTGACAGGGGGCGTAATGAGCAGTTCTTC
TRBV9,TRBJ2-3,TRBD2,18,few,CASSVQSGLAEGTDTQYF,TGTGCCAGCAGCGTCCAATCAGGACTAGCGGAAGGCACAGATACGCAGTATTTT
TRBV27,TRBJ2-5,TRBD1,15,once,CASSLKGTGLETQYF,TGTGCCAGCAGTTTAAAAGGGACAGGCTTGGAGACCCAGTACTTC
TRBV4-1,TRBJ2-5,TRBD2,17,NA,CASSRVIAGGGQETQYF,TGCGCCAGCAGCCGAGTTATAGCGGGAGGGGGTCAAGAGACCCAGTACTTC
TRBV14,TRBJ2-3,TRBD2,14,NA,CASSSLAGADTQYF,TGTGCCAGCAGCTCCCTAGCGGGGGCGGATACGCAGTATTTT
TRBV30,TRBJ1-3,NA,16,NA,CAWSGDRGSSGNTIYF,TGTGCCTGGAGTGGCGACCGGGGGAGCTCTGGAAACACCATATATTTT
TRBV11-2,TRBJ2-1,NA,13,NA,CASSFSPPYEQFF,TGTGCCAGCAGCTTCTCGCCCCCCTACGAGCAGTTCTTC
TRBV6-2/TRBV6-3,TRBJ2-1,NA,12,once,CASSYGLLEQFF,TGTGCCAGCAGTTACGGACTGCTAGAGCAGTTCTTC
TRBV10-3,TRBJ1-3,NA,13,NA,CAIRDSSGNTIYF,TGTGCCATCAGGGACAGCTCTGGAAACACCATATATTTT
TRBV4-3,TRBJ2-1,NA,16,NA,CASSQDGTGSYNEQFF,TGCGCCAGCAGCCAAGATGGAACAGGTAGTTACAATGAGCAGTTCTTC
TRBV5-1,TRBJ2-1,NA,17,NA,CASSLDLLTQGSNEQFF,TGCGCCAGCAGCTTGGACCTCCTAACTCAGGGTAGCAATGAGCAGTTCTTC
TRBV27,TRBJ2-7,NA,14,NA,CASSLEGFSYEQYF,TGTGCCAGCAGTTTGGAGGGATTCTCCTACGAGCAGTACTTC
TRBV18,TRBJ2-7,TRBD2,15,NA,CASSPGPSGMSEQYF,TGTGCCAGCTCACCAGGGCCTAGCGGGATGTCCGAGCAGTACTTC
TRBV28,TRBJ1-1,TRBD1,15,NA,CASSYRTGYNTEAFF,TGTGCCAGCAGTTACCGGACAGGCTATAACACTGAAGCTTTCTTT
TRBV6-2/TRBV6-3,TRBJ2-2,NA,14,NA,CASSYNRETGELFF,TGTGCCAGCAGTTACAACAGGGAGACCGGGGAGCTGTTTTTT
TRBV30,TRBJ2-7,NA,15,once,CAWSSGGAFTYEQYF,TGTGCCTGGAGTTCCGGCGGGGCCTTCACCTACGAGCAGTACTTC
TRBV11-2,TRBJ2-1,NA,12,NA,CASSPGGWEQFF,TGTGCCAGCAGCCCTGGGGGGTGGGAGCAGTTCTTC
TRBV19,TRBJ1-4,NA,15,NA,CASSDPGRAGEKLFF,TGTGCCAGTAGTGACCCGGGCAGGGCCGGAGAAAAACTGTTTTTT
TRBV28,TRBJ1-1,NA,13,NA,CASSLSGNTEAFF,TGTGCCAGCAGTTTATCCGGGAACACTGAAGCTTTCTTT
TRBV28,TRBJ2-7,TRBD1,14,few,CATSSGQGREAQYF,TGTGCCACCTCATCCGGACAGGGGAGGGAAGCGCAGTACTTC
TRBV7-2,TRBJ2-3,TRBD2,16,NA,CASSSGLAGSTDTQYF,TGTGCCAGCAGCTCCGGACTAGCCGGCAGCACAGATACGCAGTATTTT
TRBV30,TRBJ2-1,TRBD2,14,NA,CAWSHGWGEGEQFF,TGTGCCTGGTCCCATGGTTGGGGGGAGGGTGAGCAGTTCTTC
TRBV30,TRBJ2-1,NA,13,NA,CAWSRGSYNEQFF,TGTGCCTGGAGTCGGGGCTCCTACAATGAGCAGTTCTTC
TRBV5-1,TRBJ2-7,NA,16,NA,CASSLDPDRGSYEQYF,TGCGCCAGCAGCTTGGATCCGGATCGAGGGTCCTACGAGCAGTACTTC
TRBV30,TRBJ2-1,NA,15,NA,CAWREWDILYNEQFF,TGTGCCTGGAGGGAGTGGGACATCCTCTACAATGAGCAGTTCTTC